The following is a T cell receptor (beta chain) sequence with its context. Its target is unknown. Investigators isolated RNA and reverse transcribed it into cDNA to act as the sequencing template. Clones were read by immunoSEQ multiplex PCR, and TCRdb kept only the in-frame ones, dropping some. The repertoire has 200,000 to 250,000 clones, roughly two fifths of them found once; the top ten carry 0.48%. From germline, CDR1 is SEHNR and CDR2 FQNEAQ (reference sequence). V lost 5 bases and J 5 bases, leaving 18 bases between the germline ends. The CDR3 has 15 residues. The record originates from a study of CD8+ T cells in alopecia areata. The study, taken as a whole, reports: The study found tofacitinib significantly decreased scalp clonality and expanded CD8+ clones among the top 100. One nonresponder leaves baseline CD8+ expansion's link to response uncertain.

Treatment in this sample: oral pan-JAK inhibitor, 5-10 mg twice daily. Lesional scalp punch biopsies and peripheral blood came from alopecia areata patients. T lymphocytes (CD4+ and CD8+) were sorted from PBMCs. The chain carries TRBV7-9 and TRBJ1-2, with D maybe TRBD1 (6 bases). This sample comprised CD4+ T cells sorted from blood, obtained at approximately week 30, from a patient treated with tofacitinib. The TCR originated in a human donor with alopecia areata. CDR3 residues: CASSSGTQNVYGYTF. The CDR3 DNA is TGTGCCAGCAGCAGCGGGACACAAAATGTTTATGGCTACACCTTC.